These 2 T cell receptor beta chains came from one sample sequenced in a study of molecular identifiers for immune sequencing clone quantification (dated by TCRdb to 2016 to 2019). To prepare the library, PCR was applied. The sequencing machine was a NextSeq 500. Using fastp trimming at Q25 and MiXCR clonotype assembly, TCRdb reanalyzed the public sequencing data and kept in-frame beta chains. When rows share a CDR3 protein, they turn into one entry using the most common DNA and genes. A total of approximately 630,000 distinct CDR3 sequences appear in this sample, about 25% of them only once. Of the sample, roughly 0.83% is held by the ten largest clones. Source material: naive CD8+ T cells from blood, with Jurkat cell RNA spiked in. This specimen's cell subset or site label, interpreted: FACS-sorted CD8+CD4-CCR7+CD45RA+ naive T cells. The receptor set was obtained from a human donor in good health. Some libraries in this study had Jurkat cell RNA spiked in.

This clonotype has ten or more counts. This chain uses TRBV13 with TRBJ1-2; TRBD1 might be the D (5 bases). The germline gives CDR1 PRHDT, CDR2 FYEKMQ (reference sequence). V gave up 5 bases and J gave up 3 bases, with 19 bases separating them. The CDR3 loop spans 16 amino acids. CDR3 protein: CASSPFDSINYYGYTF. Written as DNA, the CDR3 is TGTGCCAGCAGCCCCTTTGACAGCATTAACTACTATGGCTACACCTTC.

The chain carries TRBV5-6 and TRBJ2-3; D not resolved. The germline V gene encodes CDR1 SGHDT and CDR2 YYEEEE. The V and J ends lost 1 base and 6 bases respectively, with 12 bases between them. The CDR3 runs to 14 residues. The chain's CDR3 is CASSLSEAVDTQYF. The CDR3 DNA is TGTGCCAGCAGCTTGTCCGAGGCCGTGGATACGCAGTATTTT.